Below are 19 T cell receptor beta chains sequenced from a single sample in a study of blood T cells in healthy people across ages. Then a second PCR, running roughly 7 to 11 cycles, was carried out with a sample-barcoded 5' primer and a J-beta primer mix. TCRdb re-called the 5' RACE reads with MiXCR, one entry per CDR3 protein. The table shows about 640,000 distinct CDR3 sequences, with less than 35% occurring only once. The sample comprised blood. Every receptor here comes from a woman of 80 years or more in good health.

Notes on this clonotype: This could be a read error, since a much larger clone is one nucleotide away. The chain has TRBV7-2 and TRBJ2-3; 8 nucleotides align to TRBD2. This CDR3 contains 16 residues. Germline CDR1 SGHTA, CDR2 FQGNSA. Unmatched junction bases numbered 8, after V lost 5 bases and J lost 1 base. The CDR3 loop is CASSVPAGARTDTQYF. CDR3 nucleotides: TGTGCCAGCAGCGTTCCAGCGGGGGCGCGCACAGATACGCAGTATTTT.

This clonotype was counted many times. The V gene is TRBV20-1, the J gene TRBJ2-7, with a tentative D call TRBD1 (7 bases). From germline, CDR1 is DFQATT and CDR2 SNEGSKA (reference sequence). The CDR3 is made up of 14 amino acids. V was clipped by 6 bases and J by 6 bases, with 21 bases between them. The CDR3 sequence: CSATKGAGLGEQYF. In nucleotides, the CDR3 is TGCAGTGCAACTAAGGGGGCGGGATTGGGCGAGCAGTACTTC.

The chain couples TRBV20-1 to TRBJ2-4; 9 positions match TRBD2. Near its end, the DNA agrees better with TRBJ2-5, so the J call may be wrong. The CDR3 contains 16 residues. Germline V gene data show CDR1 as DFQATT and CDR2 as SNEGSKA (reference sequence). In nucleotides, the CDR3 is TGCAGTGCTGGGGCGGGAGGGAGTGGTTTGCGAGAGACCCAGTACTTC. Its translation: CSAGAGGSGLRETQYF.

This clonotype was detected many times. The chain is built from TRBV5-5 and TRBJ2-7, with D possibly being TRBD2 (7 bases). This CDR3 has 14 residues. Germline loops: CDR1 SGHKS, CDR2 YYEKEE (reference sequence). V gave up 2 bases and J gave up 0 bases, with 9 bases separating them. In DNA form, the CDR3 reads TGTGCCAGCAGCTTCGGGGGGCCCTCCTACGAGCAGTACTTC. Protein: CASSFGGPSYEQYF. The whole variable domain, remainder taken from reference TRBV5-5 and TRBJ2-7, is DAGVTQSPTHLIKTRGQQVTLRCSPISGHKSVSWYQQVLGQGPQFIFQYYEKEERGRGNFPDRFSARQFPNYSSELNVNALLLGDSALYLCASSFGGPSYEQYFGPGTRLTVT.

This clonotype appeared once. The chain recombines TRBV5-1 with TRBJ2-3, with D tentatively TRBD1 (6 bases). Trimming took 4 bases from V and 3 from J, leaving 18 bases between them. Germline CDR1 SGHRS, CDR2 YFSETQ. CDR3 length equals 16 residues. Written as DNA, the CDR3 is TGCGCCAGCAGCGAGGGACACCTAACGGAGACAGATACGCAGTATTTT. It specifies CASSEGHLTETDTQYF.

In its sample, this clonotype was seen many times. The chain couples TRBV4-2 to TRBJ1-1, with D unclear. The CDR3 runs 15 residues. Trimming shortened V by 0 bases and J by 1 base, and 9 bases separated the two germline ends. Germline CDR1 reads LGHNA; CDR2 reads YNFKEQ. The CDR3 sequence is CASSQDEGRNTEAFF. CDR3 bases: TGTGCCAGCAGCCAAGATGAGGGTCGGAACACTGAAGCTTTCTTT.

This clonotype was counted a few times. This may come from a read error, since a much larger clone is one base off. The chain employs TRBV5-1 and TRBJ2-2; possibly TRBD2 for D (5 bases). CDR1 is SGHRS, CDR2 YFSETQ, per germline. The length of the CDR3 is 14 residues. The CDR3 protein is CASSVISNTGERFF. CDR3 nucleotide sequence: TGCGCCAGCAGCGTGATATCGAACACCGGGGAGCGGTTTTTT.

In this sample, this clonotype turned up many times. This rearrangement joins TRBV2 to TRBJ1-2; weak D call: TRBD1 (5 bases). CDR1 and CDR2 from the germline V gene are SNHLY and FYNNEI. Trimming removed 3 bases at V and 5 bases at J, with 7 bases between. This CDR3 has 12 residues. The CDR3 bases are TGTGCCAGCAGTGAGGGGGAATATGGCTACACCTTC. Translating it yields CASSEGEYGYTF.

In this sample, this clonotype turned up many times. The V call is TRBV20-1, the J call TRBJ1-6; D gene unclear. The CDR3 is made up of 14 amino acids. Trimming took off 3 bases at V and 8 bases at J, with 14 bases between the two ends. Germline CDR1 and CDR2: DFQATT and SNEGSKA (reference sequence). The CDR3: CSARGGLGDSPLHF. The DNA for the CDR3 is TGCAGTGCTAGGGGCGGATTAGGAGATTCACCCCTCCACTTT.

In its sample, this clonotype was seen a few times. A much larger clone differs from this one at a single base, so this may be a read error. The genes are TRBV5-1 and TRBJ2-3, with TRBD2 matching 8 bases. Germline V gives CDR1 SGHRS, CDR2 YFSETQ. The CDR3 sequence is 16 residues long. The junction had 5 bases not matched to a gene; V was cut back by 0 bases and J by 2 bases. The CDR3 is CASSLGRAGATDTQYF. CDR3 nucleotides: TGCGCCAGCAGCTTGGGGCGAGCGGGGGCCACAGATACGCAGTATTTT. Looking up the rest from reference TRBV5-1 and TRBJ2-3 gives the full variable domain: KAGVTQTPRYLIKTRGQQVTLSCSPISGHRSVSWYQQTPGQGLQFLFEYFSETQRNKGNFPGRFSGRQFSNSRSEMNVSTLELGDSALYLCASSLGRAGATDTQYFGPGTRLTVL.

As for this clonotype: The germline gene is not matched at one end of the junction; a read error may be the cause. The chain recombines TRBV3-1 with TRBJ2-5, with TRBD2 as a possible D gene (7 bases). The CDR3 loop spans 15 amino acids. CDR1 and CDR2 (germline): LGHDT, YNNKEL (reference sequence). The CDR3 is CAGSRNGGATETQYF. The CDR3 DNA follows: TGTGCCGGCAGTCGTAATGGGGGGGCCACAGAGACCCAGTACTTC.

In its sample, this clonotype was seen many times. The CDR3 sequence: CASSQDAAQRDPGDEQFF. The CDR3 region has the DNA TGTGCCAGCAGCCAAGACGCCGCTCAGCGGGACCCGGGGGATGAGCAGTTCTTC. The rearrangement joins TRBV4-2 to TRBJ2-1, with 7 bases lining up with TRBD2. V shed 0 bases, J shed 8 bases, and the junction held 16 bases outside the gene matches. The germline V gene has CDR1 LGHNA and CDR2 YNFKEQ. This CDR3 has 18 amino acids.

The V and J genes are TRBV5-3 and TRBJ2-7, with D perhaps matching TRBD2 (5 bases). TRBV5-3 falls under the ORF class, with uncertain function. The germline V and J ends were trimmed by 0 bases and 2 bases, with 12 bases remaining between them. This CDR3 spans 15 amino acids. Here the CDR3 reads CARSLEGRLTYEQYF. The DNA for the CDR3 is TGTGCCAGAAGCTTGGAAGGGAGACTCACCTACGAGCAGTACTTC.

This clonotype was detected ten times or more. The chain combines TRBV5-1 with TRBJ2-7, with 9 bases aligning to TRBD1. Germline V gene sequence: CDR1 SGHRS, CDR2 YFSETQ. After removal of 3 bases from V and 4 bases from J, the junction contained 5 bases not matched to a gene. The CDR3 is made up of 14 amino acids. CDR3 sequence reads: CASSWTGTGYEQYF. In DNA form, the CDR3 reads TGCGCCAGCAGCTGGACCGGGACAGGGTACGAGCAGTACTTC.

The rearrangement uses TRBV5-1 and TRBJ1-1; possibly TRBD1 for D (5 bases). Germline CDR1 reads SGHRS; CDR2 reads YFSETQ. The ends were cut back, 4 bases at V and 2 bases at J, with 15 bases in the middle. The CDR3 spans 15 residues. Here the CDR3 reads CASSPEGPRNTEAFF. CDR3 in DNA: TGCGCCAGCAGCCCCGAGGGACCGAGAAACACTGAAGCTTTCTTT.

CDR3 coding DNA: TGCGCCAGCAGCCTCGTAGCGGGGGGGACCCGCACAGATACGCAGTATTTT. Protein sequence: CASSLVAGGTRTDTQYF. The chain carries TRBV5-1 and TRBJ2-3; TRBD2 agrees at 11 bases. Trimming removed 4 bases from V and 1 base from J; junction bases left unmatched: 8. Germline CDR1 reads SGHRS; CDR2 reads YFSETQ. This CDR3 contains 17 residues.

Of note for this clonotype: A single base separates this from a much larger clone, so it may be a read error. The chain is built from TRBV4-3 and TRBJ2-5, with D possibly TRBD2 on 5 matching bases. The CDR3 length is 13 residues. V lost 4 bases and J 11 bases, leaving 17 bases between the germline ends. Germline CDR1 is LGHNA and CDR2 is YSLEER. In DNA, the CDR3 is TGCGCCAGCAGCCGGGAGCAAGTTAGAGAGCAGTACTTC. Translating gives CASSREQVREQYF.

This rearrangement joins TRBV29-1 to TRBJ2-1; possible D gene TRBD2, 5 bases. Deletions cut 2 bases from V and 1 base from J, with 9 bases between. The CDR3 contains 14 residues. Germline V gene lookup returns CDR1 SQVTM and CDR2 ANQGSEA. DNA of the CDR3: TGCAGCGTTGAATTGGACTCGTCCTACAATGAGCAGTTCTTC. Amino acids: CSVELDSSYNEQFF.

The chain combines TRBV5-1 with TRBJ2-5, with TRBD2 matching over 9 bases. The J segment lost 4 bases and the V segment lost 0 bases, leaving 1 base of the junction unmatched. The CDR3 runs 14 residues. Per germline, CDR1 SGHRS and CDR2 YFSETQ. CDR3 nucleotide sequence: TGCGCCAGCAGCTTGGGAGCGGGAGGAGAGACCCAGTACTTC. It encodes CASSLGAGGETQYF.